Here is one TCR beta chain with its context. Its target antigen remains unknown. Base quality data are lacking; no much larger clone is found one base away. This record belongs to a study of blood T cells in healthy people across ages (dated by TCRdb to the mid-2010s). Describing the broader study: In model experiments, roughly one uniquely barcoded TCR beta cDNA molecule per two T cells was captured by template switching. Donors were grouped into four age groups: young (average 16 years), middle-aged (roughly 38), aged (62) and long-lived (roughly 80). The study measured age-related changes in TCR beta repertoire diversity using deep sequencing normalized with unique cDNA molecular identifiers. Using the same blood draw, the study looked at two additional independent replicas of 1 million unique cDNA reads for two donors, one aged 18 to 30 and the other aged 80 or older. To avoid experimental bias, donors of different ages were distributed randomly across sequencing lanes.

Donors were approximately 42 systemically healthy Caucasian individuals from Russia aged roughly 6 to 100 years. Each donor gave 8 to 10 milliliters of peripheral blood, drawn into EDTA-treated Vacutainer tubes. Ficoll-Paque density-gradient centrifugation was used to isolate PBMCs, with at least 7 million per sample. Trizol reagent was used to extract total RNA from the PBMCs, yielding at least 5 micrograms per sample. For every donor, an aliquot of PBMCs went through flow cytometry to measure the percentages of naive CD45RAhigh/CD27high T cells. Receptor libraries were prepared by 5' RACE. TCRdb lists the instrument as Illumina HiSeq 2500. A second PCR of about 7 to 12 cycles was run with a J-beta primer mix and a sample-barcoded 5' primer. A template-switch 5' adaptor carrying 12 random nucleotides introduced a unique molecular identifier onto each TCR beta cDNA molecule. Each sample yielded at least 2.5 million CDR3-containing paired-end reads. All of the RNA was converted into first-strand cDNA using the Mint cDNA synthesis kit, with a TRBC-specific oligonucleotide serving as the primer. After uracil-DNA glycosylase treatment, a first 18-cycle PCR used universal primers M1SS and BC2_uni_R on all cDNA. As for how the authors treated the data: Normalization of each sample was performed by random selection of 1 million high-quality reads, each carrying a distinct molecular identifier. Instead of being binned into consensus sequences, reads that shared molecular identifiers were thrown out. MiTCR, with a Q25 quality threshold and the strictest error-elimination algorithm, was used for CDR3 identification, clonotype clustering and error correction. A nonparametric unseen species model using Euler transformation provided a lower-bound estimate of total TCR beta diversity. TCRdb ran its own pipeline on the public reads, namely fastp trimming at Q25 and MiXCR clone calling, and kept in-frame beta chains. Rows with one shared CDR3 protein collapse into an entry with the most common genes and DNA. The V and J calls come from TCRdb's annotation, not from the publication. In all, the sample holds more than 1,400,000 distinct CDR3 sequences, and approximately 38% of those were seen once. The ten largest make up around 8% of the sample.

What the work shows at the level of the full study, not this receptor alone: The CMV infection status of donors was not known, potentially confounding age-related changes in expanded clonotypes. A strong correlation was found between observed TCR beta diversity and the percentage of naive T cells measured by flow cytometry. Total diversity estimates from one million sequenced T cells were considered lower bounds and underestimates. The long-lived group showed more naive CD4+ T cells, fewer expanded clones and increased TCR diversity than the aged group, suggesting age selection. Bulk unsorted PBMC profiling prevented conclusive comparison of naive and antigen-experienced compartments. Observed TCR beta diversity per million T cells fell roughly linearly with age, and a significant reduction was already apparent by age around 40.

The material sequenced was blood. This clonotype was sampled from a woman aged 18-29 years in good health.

For the CDR3, the sequence is CASKGAHNEQFF. The DNA is TGCGCCAGCAAAGGGGCGCATAATGAGCAGTTCTTC. The chain is assembled from TRBV5-1 and TRBJ2-1, with TRBD1 as a weak D call on 5 bases. V is clipped by 6 bases and J by 7 bases, and the sequence between their germline boundaries is 11 bases long. The germline V gene sets CDR1 to SGHRS and CDR2 to YFSETQ. Counted from cysteine to phenylalanine, this CDR3 has 12 amino acids. Only the CDR3 portion is preserved as DNA: 36 bases, with reading frame beginning at the first base.